The 19 T cell receptor beta chains below all came from one sample that was sequenced in a study of blood T cells in healthy people across ages. Alongside a J-beta primer mix, a sample-barcoded 5' primer served in a second PCR lasting about 6 to 12 cycles. One entry per CDR3 protein results from TCRdb running MiXCR on the 5' RACE reads. The table shows roughly 500,000 distinct CDR3 sequences, with 25% to 30% occurring only once. The sequencing input was blood. The receptors originated from an older woman in good health.

Only a few counts were recorded for this clonotype. A junction end diverges from the germline sequence, so it may reflect a read error. The chain links TRBV6-2 or TRBV6-3 to TRBJ2-4; D uncertain. The CDR3 covers 13 residues. CDR1 is MNHEY and CDR2 is SVGEGT in the germline V gene. CDR3 sequence reads: CASSYSYRNIPYF. The DNA for the CDR3 is TGTGCCAGCAGTTATAGCTACCGAAACATTCCGTACTTC.

The V gene is TRBV6-6, the J gene TRBJ1-2; TRBD1 matches 9 bases. Germline V gives CDR1 MNHNY, CDR2 SVGAGI (reference sequence). V was clipped by 8 bases and J by 5 bases; unmatched bases: 6. The length of the CDR3 is 13 residues. The CDR3 DNA reads as TGTGCCAGCGTACCGACAGGGGGGTATGGCTACACCTTC. Amino acids: CASVPTGGYGYTF.

In this sample, this clonotype turned up many times. The chain links TRBV4-3 to TRBJ2-1, with D unclear. The CDR3 is 13 residues long. With 0 bases removed from V and 5 bases from J, the gap between germline ends came to 5 bases. Per germline, CDR1 LGHNA and CDR2 YSLEER. CDR3 sequence (DNA): TGCGCCAGCAGCCAAGAACTCCACAATGAGCAGTTCTTC. Amino acid sequence: CASSQELHNEQFF.

The rearrangement uses TRBV11-2 and TRBJ2-7; 11 nucleotides line up with TRBD2. The CDR3 has 19 residues. Germline CDR1 SGHAT, CDR2 FQNNGV. The V gene end was trimmed by 5 bases and the J gene end by 3 bases; junction bases not matched to a gene: 18. This CDR3 is CASSQKSTSGGSWVYEQYF. In DNA form, the CDR3 reads TGTGCCAGCAGCCAAAAAAGTACTAGCGGGGGCTCCTGGGTCTACGAGCAGTACTTC.

The genes are TRBV6-6 and TRBJ2-3; D is uncertain. V lost 5 bases and J lost 4, with 10 bases in between. From germline, CDR1 is MNHNY and CDR2 SVGAGI (reference sequence). CDR3 length: 13 amino acids. This chain's CDR3 is CASSNSPADTQYF. In nucleotides, the CDR3 is TGTGCCAGCAGTAATTCCCCGGCAGATACGCAGTATTTT.

This clonotype was seen more than once but under ten times. This chain links TRBV27 with TRBJ1-2, with TRBD1 identical over 12 bases. This CDR3 comprises 13 residues. Germline V CDR1 and CDR2: MNHEY, SMNVEV (reference sequence). Trimming cost V 8 bases and J 7 bases; bases outside gene matches: 5. CDR3 sequence reads: CASGTGGVRGYTF. As DNA, the CDR3 is TGTGCCAGCGGGACAGGGGGCGTTCGTGGCTACACCTTC.

The V gene is TRBV6-1, the J gene TRBJ1-1; D call uncertain. Germline CDR1 is MNHNS and CDR2 is SASEGT. Between the trimmed V and J ends, which lost 8 bases and 0 bases, there was a span of 10 bases. This CDR3 contains 13 residues. CDR3 bases: TGTGCCAGCCGCGAGACCTTGAACACTGAAGCTTTCTTT. Its protein product is CASRETLNTEAFF.

The chain has TRBV6-2 or TRBV6-3 and TRBJ2-5; possibly TRBD1 for D (5 bases). Between the trimmed V and J ends, which lost 5 bases and 13 bases, there was a span of 17 bases. The CDR3 spans 12 residues. CDR1 is MNHEY and CDR2 is SVGEGT in the germline V gene. The CDR3 loop reads CASSAPRDSAYF. CDR3 nucleotides: TGTGCCAGCAGTGCCCCCAGGGATTCCGCGTACTTC.

The gene calls are TRBV6-6 and TRBJ2-3; TRBD2 agrees at 10 bases. The CDR3 length is 14 residues. The germline CDR1 and CDR2 sequences are MNHNY and SVGAGI (reference sequence). Trimming took 10 bases from V and 1 from J; bases not matched to a gene: 5. The chain's CDR3 is CATIGTSGTDTQYF. CDR3 DNA sequence: TGTGCCACCATAGGGACTAGCGGCACAGATACGCAGTATTTT.

V usage is TRBV20-1 and J usage is TRBJ2-3; 12 bases are shared with TRBD2. The length of the CDR3 is 15 residues. The germline CDR1 and CDR2 sequences are DFQATT and SNEGSKA (reference sequence). J was trimmed by 5 bases and V by 3 bases; bases with no gene match: 6. The CDR3 DNA is TGCAGTGCTAGTTCTGGGACTAGCGGGTTAGATACGCAGTATTTT. It codes for CSASSGTSGLDTQYF.

The genes are TRBV15 and TRBJ2-5; D perhaps matches TRBD1 (7 bases). The germline V gene encodes CDR1 LNHNV and CDR2 YYDKDF (reference sequence). Trimming shortened V by 2 bases and J by 4 bases, and 14 bases separated the two germline ends. CDR3 length equals 15 residues. CDR3 DNA: TGTGCCACCAGCAGATATAACAGGGGAGGAGAGACCCAGTACTTC. Residues: CATSRYNRGGETQYF.

The chain uses TRBV20-1 and TRBJ2-1; 10 nucleotides line up with TRBD2. The V gene's germline CDR1 is DFQATT and CDR2 SNEGSKA (reference sequence). V lost 3 bases to trimming and J lost 4 bases; unmatched junction nucleotides: 3. CDR3 length: 14 residues. The CDR3: CSASLTSGYNEQFF. CDR3 sequence (DNA): TGCAGTGCTAGCCTGACTAGCGGGTACAATGAGCAGTTCTTC.

The genes are TRBV7-2 and TRBJ2-3; D might be TRBD1 (5 bases). The CDR3 length is 15 residues. V dropped 2 bases and J dropped 6 bases, with 15 bases sitting between them. The germline gives CDR1 SGHTA, CDR2 FQGNSA. The CDR3 DNA is TGTGCCAGCAGCTTAATGAATAGGGGATGGGATACGCAGTATTTT. The encoded protein is CASSLMNRGWDTQYF.

The J gene is TRBJ2-5, the V gene TRBV20-1; 12 nucleotides line up with TRBD2. CDR3 size: 13 residues. Germline CDR1 DFQATT, CDR2 SNEGSKA (reference sequence). V trimming: 5 bases; J trimming: 5 bases; junction bases outside the gene matches: 3. The DNA for the CDR3 is TGCAGTGCTGGACTAGCGGGGAGGGAGACCCAGTACTTC. Protein: CSAGLAGRETQYF.

This clonotype occurred a few times. The rearrangement joins TRBV30 to TRBJ2-3; TRBD2 matches 7 bases. In germline, CDR1 is GTSNPN, CDR2 SVGIG (reference sequence). The CDR3 sequence is 15 residues long. V shed 0 bases and J 1 base; nucleotides not matched to a gene: 4. DNA of the CDR3: TGTGCCTGGAGTGTACGGGCGGGGGGCACAGATACGCAGTATTTT. Amino acids: CAWSVRAGGTDTQYF.

This clonotype occurred a few times. The chain couples TRBV6-2 or TRBV6-3 to TRBJ2-1; 9 nucleotides match TRBD1. Germline V gene lookup returns CDR1 MNHEY and CDR2 SVGEGT. Trimming at V came to 6 bases and at J to 12 bases, leaving 9 bases not matched to a gene. The CDR3 spans 13 residues. This CDR3 is CASRLQGANMQFF. The CDR3 coding sequence is TGTGCCAGCAGGCTACAGGGGGCGAATATGCAGTTCTTC.

On this clonotype: The junction and the germline gene differ at one end; a read error may be behind it. The chain recombines TRBV5-6 with TRBJ2-6; D unclear. The germline CDR1 and CDR2 sequences are SGHDT and YYEEEE. CDR3 length: 16 amino acids. The CDR3: CASSLLQHSGTNVLTF. The CDR3 DNA is TGTGCCAGCAGCTTGTTACAGCACTCTGGGACCAACGTCCTGACTTTC.

This clonotype was picked up a small number of times. The chain has TRBV10-3 and TRBJ1-5; 7 bases align to TRBD1. Per germline, CDR1 ENHRY and CDR2 SYGVKD. Unmatched junction bases numbered 12, after V lost 4 bases and J lost 6 bases. The CDR3 has 16 amino acids. This CDR3 reads CAISGRDRRAGQPQHF. CDR3 nucleotides: TGTGCCATCAGTGGCCGGGACAGAAGGGCTGGTCAGCCCCAGCATTTT.

The chain is built from TRBV10-3 and TRBJ1-1; the D is unclear. The CDR3 length is 13 residues. Trimming cost V 5 bases and J 0 bases, with 7 bases left between them. Germline assignment: CDR1 ENHRY and CDR2 SYGVKD. CDR3 protein: CAISQAMNTEAFF. The CDR3, as DNA: TGTGCCATCAGTCAGGCGATGAACACTGAAGCTTTCTTT.